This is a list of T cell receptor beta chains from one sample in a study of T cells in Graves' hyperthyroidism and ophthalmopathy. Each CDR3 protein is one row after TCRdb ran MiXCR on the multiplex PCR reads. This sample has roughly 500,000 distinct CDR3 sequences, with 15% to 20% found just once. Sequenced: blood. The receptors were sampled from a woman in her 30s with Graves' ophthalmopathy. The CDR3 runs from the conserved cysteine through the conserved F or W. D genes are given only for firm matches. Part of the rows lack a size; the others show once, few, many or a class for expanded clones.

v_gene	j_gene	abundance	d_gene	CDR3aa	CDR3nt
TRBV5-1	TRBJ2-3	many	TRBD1	CASSFRTGDDTQYF	TGCGCCAGCAGCTTCAGGACAGGGGATGATACGCAGTATTTT
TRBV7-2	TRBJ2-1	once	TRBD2	CASSSEESGVYNEQFF	TGTGCCAGCAGCTCCGAAGAGAGCGGGGTCTACAATGAGCAGTTCTTC
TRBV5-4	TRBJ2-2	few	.	CASSAEGYTGELFF	TGTGCCAGCAGCGCAGAGGGTTACACCGGGGAGCTGTTTTTT
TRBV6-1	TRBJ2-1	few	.	CASRQLGPNEQFF	TGTGCCAGCAGACAACTAGGGCCGAATGAGCAGTTCTTC
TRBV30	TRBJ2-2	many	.	CAWRYLGNTGELFF	TGTGCCTGGAGGTATCTAGGGAACACCGGGGAGCTGTTTTTT
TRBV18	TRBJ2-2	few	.	CASSPQAPSSTGELFF	TGTGCCAGCTCACCACAGGCGCCGTCAAGCACCGGGGAGCTGTTTTTT
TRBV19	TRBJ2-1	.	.	CASSILGREQFF	TGTGCCAGTAGTATTCTTGGGCGCGAGCAGTTCTTC
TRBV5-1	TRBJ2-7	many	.	CASSWIGSEGYEQYF	TGCGCCAGCAGCTGGATAGGTTCGGAGGGATACGAGCAGTACTTC
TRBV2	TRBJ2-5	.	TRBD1	CASSFFTGAETQYF	TGTGCCAGCAGTTTCTTCACAGGGGCGGAGACCCAGTACTTC
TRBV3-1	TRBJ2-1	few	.	CASSQDPRTFLRNEQFF	TGTGCCAGCAGCCAAGACCCCCGGACATTTCTACGCAATGAGCAGTTCTTC
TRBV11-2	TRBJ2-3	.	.	CASSLGGKRSDTQYF	TGTGCCAGCAGCTTGGGCGGGAAGAGGTCAGATACGCAGTATTTT
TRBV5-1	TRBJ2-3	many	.	CASSLASWAGADTQYF	TGCGCCAGCAGCTTGGCTAGTTGGGCGGGCGCAGATACGCAGTATTTT
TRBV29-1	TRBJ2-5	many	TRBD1	CSTRDRGGETQYF	TGCAGCACCCGGGACAGGGGAGGAGAGACCCAGTACTTC
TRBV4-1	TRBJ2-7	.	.	CASSEQEGTGEYEQYF	TGCGCCAGCAGCGAACAAGAAGGTACTGGGGAGTACGAGCAGTACTTC
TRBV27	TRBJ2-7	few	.	CASSLEVGGSYEQYF	TGTGCCAGCAGTTTAGAGGTTGGGGGTTCCTACGAGCAGTACTTC
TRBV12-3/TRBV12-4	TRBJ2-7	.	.	CASSLIQGYEQYF	TGTGCCAGCAGTTTAATACAGGGCTACGAGCAGTACTTC
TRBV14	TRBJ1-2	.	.	CASSQGAGLGYTF	TGTGCCAGCAGCCAAGGGGCAGGGCTTGGCTACACCTTC
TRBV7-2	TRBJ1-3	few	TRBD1	CASSVQGLTIYF	TGTGCCAGCAGCGTACAGGGGTTAACCATATATTTT
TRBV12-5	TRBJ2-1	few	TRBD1	CASGLVLGRGTGGFNEQFF	TGTGCTAGTGGTTTGGTCCTAGGTCGTGGGACAGGGGGTTTCAATGAGCAGTTCTTC
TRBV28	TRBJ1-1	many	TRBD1	CASSTGEAEAFF	TGTGCCAGCAGTACAGGGGAGGCTGAAGCTTTCTTT
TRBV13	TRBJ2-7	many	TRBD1	CASSPPGQGYEQYF	TGTGCCAGCAGCCCTCCGGGACAGGGCTACGAGCAGTACTTC
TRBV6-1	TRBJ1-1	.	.	CASRPPGSAEAFF	TGTGCCAGCAGACCCCCCGGGTCCGCTGAAGCTTTCTTT
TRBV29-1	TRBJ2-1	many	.	CSVEEGALGERYEQFF	TGCAGCGTTGAAGAGGGAGCCTTGGGGGAGCGGTATGAGCAGTTCTTC
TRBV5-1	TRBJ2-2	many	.	CASTFGRATGELFF	TGCGCCAGCACCTTCGGACGAGCTACCGGGGAGCTGTTTTTT
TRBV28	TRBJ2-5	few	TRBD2	CASSPEALAGVYETQYF	TGTGCCAGCAGTCCCGAAGCATTAGCGGGAGTTTATGAGACCCAGTACTTC
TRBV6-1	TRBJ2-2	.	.	CASSGHPGVATGELFF	TGTGCCAGCAGTGGACACCCCGGGGTCGCAACCGGGGAGCTGTTTTTT
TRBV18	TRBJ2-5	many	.	CASSPRGGTQYF	TGTGCCAGCTCACCGAGGGGAGGGACCCAGTACTTC
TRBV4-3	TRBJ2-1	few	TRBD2	CASSPGLAANEQFF	TGCGCCAGCAGCCCAGGACTAGCGGCCAATGAGCAGTTCTTC
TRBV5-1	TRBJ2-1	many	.	CASSLTGGAGLVYEQFF	TGCGCCAGCAGCTTGACAGGGGGCGCGGGACTAGTCTATGAGCAGTTCTTC
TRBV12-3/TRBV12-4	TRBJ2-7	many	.	CASSSPVDYEQYF	TGTGCCAGCAGTTCCCCCGTCGACTACGAGCAGTACTTC
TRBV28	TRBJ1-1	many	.	CASSPRLGMNTEAFF	TGTGCCAGCAGCCCCCGTCTTGGGATGAACACTGAAGCTTTCTTT